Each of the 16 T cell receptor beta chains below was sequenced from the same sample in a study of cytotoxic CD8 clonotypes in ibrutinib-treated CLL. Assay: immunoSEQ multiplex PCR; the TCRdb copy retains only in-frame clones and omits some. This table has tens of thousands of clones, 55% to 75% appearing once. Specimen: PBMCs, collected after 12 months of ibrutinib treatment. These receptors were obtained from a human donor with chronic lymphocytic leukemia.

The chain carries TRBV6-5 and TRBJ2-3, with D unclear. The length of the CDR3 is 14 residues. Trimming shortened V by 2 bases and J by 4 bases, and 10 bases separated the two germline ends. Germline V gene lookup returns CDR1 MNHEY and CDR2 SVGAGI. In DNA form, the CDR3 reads TGTGCCAGCAGTTACGGGGTGGGTGCAGATACGCAGTATTTT. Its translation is CASSYGVGADTQYF.

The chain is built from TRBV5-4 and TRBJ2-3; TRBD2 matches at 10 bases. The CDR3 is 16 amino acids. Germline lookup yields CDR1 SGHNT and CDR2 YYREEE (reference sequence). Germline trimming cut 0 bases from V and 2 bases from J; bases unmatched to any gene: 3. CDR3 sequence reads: CASSLGTSGLTDTQYF. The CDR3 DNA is TGTGCCAGCAGCTTGGGGACTAGCGGCCTCACAGATACGCAGTATTTT.

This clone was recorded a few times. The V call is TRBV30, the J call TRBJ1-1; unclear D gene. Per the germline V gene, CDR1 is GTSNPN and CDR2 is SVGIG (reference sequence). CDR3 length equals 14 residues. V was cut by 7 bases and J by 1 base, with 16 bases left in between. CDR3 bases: TGTGCCTCGAGAAAGAAGGAAAAGAACACTGAAGCTTTCTTT. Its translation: CASRKKEKNTEAFF.

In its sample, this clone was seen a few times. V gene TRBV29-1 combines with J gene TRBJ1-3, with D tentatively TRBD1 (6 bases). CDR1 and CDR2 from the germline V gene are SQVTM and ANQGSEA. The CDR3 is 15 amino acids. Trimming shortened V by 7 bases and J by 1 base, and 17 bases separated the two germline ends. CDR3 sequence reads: CSGVLDRLSGNTIYF. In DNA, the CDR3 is TGCAGCGGCGTACTCGACAGGTTGTCTGGAAACACCATATATTTT.

This CDR3 is CASGLRQNEQFF. The DNA of the CDR3 is TGTGCTAGTGGTTTGCGGCAAAATGAGCAGTTCTTC. This chain links TRBV12-5 with TRBJ2-1; D gene ambiguous. The CDR3 is made up of 12 amino acids. Germline lookup yields CDR1 LGHNT and CDR2 FRNRAP. Trimming left V 2 bases short and J 7 bases short, with 6 bases between. Full variable domain (outside the CDR3, taken from reference TRBV12-5 and TRBJ2-1): DARVTQTPRHKVTEMGQEVTMRCQPILGHNTVFWYRQTMMQGLELLAYFRNRAPLDDSGMPKDRFSAEMPDATLATLKIQPSEPRDSAVYFCASGLRQNEQFFGPGTRLTVL.

This CDR3 is CASSSIGQVGGTDTQYF. CDR3 DNA sequence: TGTGCCAGCAGCTCCATCGGACAGGTCGGCGGCACAGATACGCAGTATTTT. The chain is built from TRBV7-3 and TRBJ2-3, with 7 bases lining up with TRBD1. The CDR3 contains 17 residues. After removal of 4 bases from V and 1 base from J, the junction contained 11 bases not matched to a gene. Germline CDR1 is SGHTA and CDR2 is FQGTGA.

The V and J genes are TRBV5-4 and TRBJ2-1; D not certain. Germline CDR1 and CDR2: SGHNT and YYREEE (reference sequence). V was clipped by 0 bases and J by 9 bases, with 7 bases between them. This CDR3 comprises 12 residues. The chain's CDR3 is CASSLDGGEQFF. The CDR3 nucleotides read TGTGCCAGCAGCTTGGACGGCGGTGAGCAGTTCTTC.

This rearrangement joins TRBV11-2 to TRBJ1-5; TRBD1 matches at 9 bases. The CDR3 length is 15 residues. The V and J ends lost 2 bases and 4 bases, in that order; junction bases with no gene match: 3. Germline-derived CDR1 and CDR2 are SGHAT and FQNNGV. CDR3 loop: CASSLSGTGNQPQHF. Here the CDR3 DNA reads TGTGCCAGCAGCTTATCCGGGACAGGGAATCAGCCCCAGCATTTT.

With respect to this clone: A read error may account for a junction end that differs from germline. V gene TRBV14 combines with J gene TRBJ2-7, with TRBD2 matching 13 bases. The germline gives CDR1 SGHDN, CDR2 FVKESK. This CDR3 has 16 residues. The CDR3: CASSKDPGLAGYEQYF. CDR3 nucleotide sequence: TGTGCCAGCAGCAAAGACCCGGGACTAGCGGGATACGAGCAGTACTTC. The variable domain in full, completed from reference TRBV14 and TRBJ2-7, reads EAGVTQFPSHSVIEKGQTVTLRCDPISGHDNLYWYRRVMGKEIKFLLHFVKESKQDESGMPNNRFLAERTGGTYSTLKVQPAELEDSGVYFCASSKDPGLAGYEQYFGPGTRLTVT.

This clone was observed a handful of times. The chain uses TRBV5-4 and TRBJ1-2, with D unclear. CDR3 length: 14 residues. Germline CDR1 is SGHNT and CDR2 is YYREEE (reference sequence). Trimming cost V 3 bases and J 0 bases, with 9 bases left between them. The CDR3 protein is CASSSGYSNYGYTF. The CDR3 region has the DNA TGTGCCAGCAGCTCGGGTTATTCTAACTATGGCTACACCTTC.

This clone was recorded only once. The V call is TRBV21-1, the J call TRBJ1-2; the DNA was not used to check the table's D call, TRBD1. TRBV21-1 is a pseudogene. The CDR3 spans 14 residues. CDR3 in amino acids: CASSQGDRVNQYTF. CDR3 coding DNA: TGTGCCAGCAGCCAAGGGGACAGGGTAAATCAATACACCTTC.

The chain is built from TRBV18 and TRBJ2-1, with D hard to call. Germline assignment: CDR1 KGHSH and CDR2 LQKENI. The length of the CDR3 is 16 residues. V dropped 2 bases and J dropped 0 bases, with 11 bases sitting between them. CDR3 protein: CASSPNRPSSYNEQFF. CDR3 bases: TGTGCCAGCTCACCAAACCGGCCGAGCTCCTACAATGAGCAGTTCTTC. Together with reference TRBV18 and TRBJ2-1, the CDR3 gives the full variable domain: NAGVMQNPRHLVRRRGQEARLRCSPMKGHSHVYWYRQLPEEGLKFMVYLQKENIIDESGMPKERFSAEFPKEGPSILRIQQVVRGDSAAYFCASSPNRPSSYNEQFFGPGTRLTVL.

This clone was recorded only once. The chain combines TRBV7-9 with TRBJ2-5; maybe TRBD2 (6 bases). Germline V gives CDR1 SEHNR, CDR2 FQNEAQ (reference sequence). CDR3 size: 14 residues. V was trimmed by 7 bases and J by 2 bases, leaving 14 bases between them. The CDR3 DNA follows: TGTGCCAGCACCACGGGACTGACTCAAGAGACCCAGTACTTC. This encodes CASTTGLTQETQYF.

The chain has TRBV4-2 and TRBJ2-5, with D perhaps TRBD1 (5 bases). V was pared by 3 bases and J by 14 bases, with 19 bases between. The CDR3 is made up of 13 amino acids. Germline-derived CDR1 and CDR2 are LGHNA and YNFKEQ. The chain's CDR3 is CASSQPTPRELYF. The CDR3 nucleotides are TGTGCCAGCAGCCAGCCCACGCCCAGGGAACTTTACTTC.

CDR3 protein: CASSVSGTGPAGSYNEQFF. The CDR3 bases are TGTGCCAGCAGCGTCTCCGGGACAGGTCCCGCTGGCTCCTACAATGAGCAGTTCTTC. V usage is TRBV9 and J usage is TRBJ2-1; TRBD1 agrees at 8 bases. Losses at the gene ends were 2 bases for V and 0 bases for J; bases not matched to a gene: 13. The CDR3 extends over 19 amino acids. Germline CDR1 reads SGDLS; CDR2 reads YYNGEE.

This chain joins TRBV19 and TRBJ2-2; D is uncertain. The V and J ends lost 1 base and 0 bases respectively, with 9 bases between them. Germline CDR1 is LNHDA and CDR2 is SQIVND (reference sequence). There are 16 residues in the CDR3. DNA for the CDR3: TGTGCCAGTAGTATAGTTTGGGGAACGAACACCGGGGAGCTGTTTTTT. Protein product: CASSIVWGTNTGELFF.